These T cell receptor beta chains were read from a single sample in a study of T cell responses to AZD1222 COVID-19 vaccine. Libraries were prepared by immunoSEQ multiplex PCR; TCRdb keeps only in-frame clonotypes and omits some of them. Of about 120,000 clones in the sample, about 90% are singletons; the top ten hold approximately 1%. The sample here was peripheral blood, taken on day 0 of AZD1222 vaccination. The receptors were gathered from an adult in good health. Both conserved end residues are part of each CDR3. The D gene is left open where the match is weak. The size field is filled for only some rows; it gives once, few, many or a size class.

clone_size,j_call,v_call,d_call,cdr3_nt,cdr3_aa
-,TRBJ2-7,TRBV7-9,TRBD2,TGTGCCAGCAGCTTAATAGCGGGAGTAACCGAGCAGTACTTC,CASSLIAGVTEQYF
-,TRBJ1-5,TRBV12-3/TRBV12-4,TRBD1,TGTGCCAGCACGACAGGGGGACTTCAGCCCCAGCATTTT,CASTTGGLQPQHF
-,TRBJ2-2,TRBV5-1,TRBD1,TGCGCCAGCAGCTCGATAAGGACAGGGGGGAACACCGGGGAGCTGTTTTTT,CASSSIRTGGNTGELFF
-,TRBJ1-1,TRBV6-1,-,TGTGCCAGCAGTGAACCGGGGGGGGCGAACACTGAAGCTTTCTTT,CASSEPGGANTEAFF
-,TRBJ2-1,TRBV5-6,-,TGTGCCAGCAGCTTGGGTCAGGGCGAGCAGTTCTTC,CASSLGQGEQFF
-,TRBJ1-3,TRBV2,-,TGTGCCAGCACAGGGCTTACCTCTGGAAACACCATATATTTT,CASTGLTSGNTIYF
-,TRBJ1-1,TRBV24-1,-,TGTGCCACCAGTGGGGGACTCAAGAACACTGAAGCTTTCTTT,CATSGGLKNTEAFF
-,TRBJ1-1,TRBV5-1,-,TGCGCCAGCAGCTTGGGGAACTTTAAGAGCATGAACACTGAAGCTTTCTTT,CASSLGNFKSMNTEAFF
-,TRBJ2-3,TRBV5-3,-,TGTGCCAGAAGTCATTGTTTCACAGATACGCAGTATTTT,CARSHCFTDTQYF
-,TRBJ1-2,TRBV29-1,-,TGCAGCGTTGAAGTGGGGCATAACTATGGCTACACCTTC,CSVEVGHNYGYTF
-,TRBJ1-3,TRBV28,-,TGTGCCAGCAGTCGACGCCAACACTCCGGAAACACCATATATTTT,CASSRRQHSGNTIYF
-,TRBJ2-6,TRBV11-3,-,TGTGCCAGCAGCCCAAGGGGTTTCTCTGGGGCCAACGTCCTGACTTTC,CASSPRGFSGANVLTF
-,TRBJ1-5,TRBV2,-,TGTGCCAGCAGTGACGGTGATCAGCCCCAGCATTTT,CASSDGDQPQHF
once,TRBJ1-2,TRBV3-1/TRBV3-2,-,TGTGCCAGCAGCCATGGGAGACTTTCTCTCTATGGCTACACCTTC,CASSHGRLSLYGYTF
few,TRBJ2-7,TRBV7-3,-,TGTGCCAGCAGCCAAGTCTACGAGCAGTACTTC,CASSQVYEQYF
-,TRBJ2-1,TRBV2,TRBD2,TGTGCCAGCGGAGGCCCTCGGGCGGGAGGGTCTGGTGAGCAGTTCTTC,CASGGPRAGGSGEQFF
-,TRBJ1-1,TRBV30,-,TGTGCCTGGAGTGATCCGGGGGTGAACACTGAAGCTTTCTTT,CAWSDPGVNTEAFF
-,TRBJ1-5,TRBV19,TRBD1,TGTGCCAGTAGGCGGGACAGATCGGGGGGCAATCAGCCCCAGCATTTT,CASRRDRSGGNQPQHF
once,TRBJ2-7,TRBV6-2/TRBV6-3,-,TGTGCCAGCAGTTACGTCGGTACTTGGTACTTC,CASSYVGTWYF
-,TRBJ2-7,TRBV27,TRBD1,TGTGCCAGCAGTTTATTTTCCGGCAGGGGGCGAGGAGAGCAGTACTTC,CASSLFSGRGRGEQYF
-,TRBJ1-3,TRBV18,-,TGTGCCAGCTCCTCCGCTGGGGCTCCTGGAAACACCATATATTTT,CASSSAGAPGNTIYF
-,TRBJ2-7,TRBV9,-,TGTGCCAGCAGCGGATTCAGAAACGAGCAGTACTTC,CASSGFRNEQYF
-,TRBJ1-1,TRBV21-1,-,TGTGCCAGCAGCTTGTGGCTGGCCTTTACGGCAACTGAAGCTTTCTTT,CASSLWLAFTATEAFF
-,TRBJ1-2,TRBV28,-,TGTGCCAGCAGTTTAAGTACGGGGTCCTCTAACTATGGCTACACCTTC,CASSLSTGSSNYGYTF
-,TRBJ2-7,TRBV6-4,-,TGTGCCAGCAGCCGGGACTCCGGCTACGAGCAGTACTTC,CASSRDSGYEQYF